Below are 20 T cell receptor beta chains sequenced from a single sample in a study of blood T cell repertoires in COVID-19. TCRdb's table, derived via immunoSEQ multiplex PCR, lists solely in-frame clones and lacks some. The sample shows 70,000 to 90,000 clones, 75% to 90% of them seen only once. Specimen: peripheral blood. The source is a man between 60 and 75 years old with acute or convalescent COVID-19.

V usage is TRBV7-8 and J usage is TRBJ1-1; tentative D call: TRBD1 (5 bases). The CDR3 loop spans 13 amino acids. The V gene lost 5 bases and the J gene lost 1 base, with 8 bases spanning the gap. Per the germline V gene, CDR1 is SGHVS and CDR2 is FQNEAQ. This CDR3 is CASSPDTNTEAFF. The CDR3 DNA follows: TGTGCCAGCAGCCCGGACACGAACACTGAAGCTTTCTTT.

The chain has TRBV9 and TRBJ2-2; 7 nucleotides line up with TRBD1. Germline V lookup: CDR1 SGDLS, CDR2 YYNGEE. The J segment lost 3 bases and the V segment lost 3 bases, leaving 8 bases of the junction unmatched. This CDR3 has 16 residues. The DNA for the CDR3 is TGTGCCAGCAGCGGTCGACAGGGTTGGGACACCGGGGAGCTGTTTTTT. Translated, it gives CASSGRQGWDTGELFF. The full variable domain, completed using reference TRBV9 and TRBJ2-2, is DSGVTQTPKHLITATGQRVTLRCSPRSGDLSVYWYQQSLDQGLQFLIQYYNGEERAKGNILERFSAQQFPDLHSELNLSSLELGDSALYFCASSGRQGWDTGELFFGEGSRLTVL.

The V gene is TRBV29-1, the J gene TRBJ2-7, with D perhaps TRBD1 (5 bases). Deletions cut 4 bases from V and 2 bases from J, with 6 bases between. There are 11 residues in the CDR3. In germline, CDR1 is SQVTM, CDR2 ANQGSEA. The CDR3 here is CSVGQTYEQYF. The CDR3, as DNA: TGCAGCGTTGGACAGACCTACGAGCAGTACTTC.

CDR3 nucleotides: TGTGCCAGCAGCTTACGACAGGGTAGGAGAACCGGGGAGCTGTTTTTT. This gives the protein CASSLRQGRRTGELFF. J is TRBJ2-2 and V is TRBV7-9; TRBD1 matches at 7 bases. CDR3 length: 16 amino acids. Looked up from germline, CDR1 is SEHNR and CDR2 is FQNEAQ (reference sequence). J was trimmed by 5 bases and V by 2 bases; bases with no gene match: 8.

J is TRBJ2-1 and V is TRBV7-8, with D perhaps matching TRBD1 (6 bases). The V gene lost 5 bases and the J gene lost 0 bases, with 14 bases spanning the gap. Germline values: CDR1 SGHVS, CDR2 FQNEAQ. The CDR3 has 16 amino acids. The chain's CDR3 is CASSRPRDNSYNEQFF. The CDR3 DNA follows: TGTGCCAGCAGCCGACCCCGGGACAACTCCTACAATGAGCAGTTCTTC.

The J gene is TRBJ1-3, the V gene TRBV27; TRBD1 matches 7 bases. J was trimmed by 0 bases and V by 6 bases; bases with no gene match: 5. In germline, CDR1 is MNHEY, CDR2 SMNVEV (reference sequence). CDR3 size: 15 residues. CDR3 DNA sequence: TGTGCCAGCAGAGAACAGGGGCTCTCTGGAAACACCATATATTTT. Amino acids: CASREQGLSGNTIYF.

The CDR3 loop reads CATGGEARGAQYF. Here the CDR3 DNA reads TGCGCCACCGGCGGGGAGGCTCGGGGTGCCCAGTACTTC. This rearrangement joins TRBV4-1 to TRBJ2-5; possibly TRBD2 for D (6 bases). The CDR3 spans 13 residues. The V and J ends lost 10 bases and 9 bases respectively, with 21 bases between them. Germline assignment: CDR1 MGHRA and CDR2 YSYEKL.

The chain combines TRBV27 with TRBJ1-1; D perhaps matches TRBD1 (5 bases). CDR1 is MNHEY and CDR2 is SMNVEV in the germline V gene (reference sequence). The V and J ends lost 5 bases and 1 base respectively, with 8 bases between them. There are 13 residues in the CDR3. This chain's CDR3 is CASSGGANTEAFF. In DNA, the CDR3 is TGTGCCAGCAGTGGCGGGGCGAACACTGAAGCTTTCTTT.

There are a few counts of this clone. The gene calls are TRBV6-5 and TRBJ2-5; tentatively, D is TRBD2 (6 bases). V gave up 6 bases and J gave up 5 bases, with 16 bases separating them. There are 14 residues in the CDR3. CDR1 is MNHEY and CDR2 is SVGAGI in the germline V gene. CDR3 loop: CASSSGGPWETQYF. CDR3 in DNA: TGTGCCAGCAGCTCAGGAGGGCCTTGGGAGACCCAGTACTTC.

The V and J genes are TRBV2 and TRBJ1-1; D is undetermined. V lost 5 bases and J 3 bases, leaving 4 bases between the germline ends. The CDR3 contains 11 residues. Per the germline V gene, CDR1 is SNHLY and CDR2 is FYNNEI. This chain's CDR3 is CASSLDTEAFF. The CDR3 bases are TGTGCCAGCAGTCTCGACACTGAAGCTTTCTTT. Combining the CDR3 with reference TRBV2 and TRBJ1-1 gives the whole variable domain EPEVTQTPSHQVTQMGQEVILRCVPISNHLYFYWYRQILGQKVEFLVSFYNNEISEKSEIFDDQFSVERPDGSNFTLKIRSTKLEDSAMYFCASSLDTEAFFGQGTRLTVV.

The CDR3 nucleotides are TGTGCCAGCAGTCCCGGGACATTGACCGAGCAGTACTTC. Translating it yields CASSPGTLTEQYF. This chain connects TRBV4-2 to TRBJ2-7; TRBD1 is a possible D gene (6 bases). The CDR3 has 13 amino acids. V was clipped by 6 bases and J by 6 bases, with 15 bases between them. Looked up from germline, CDR1 is LGHNA and CDR2 is YNFKEQ.

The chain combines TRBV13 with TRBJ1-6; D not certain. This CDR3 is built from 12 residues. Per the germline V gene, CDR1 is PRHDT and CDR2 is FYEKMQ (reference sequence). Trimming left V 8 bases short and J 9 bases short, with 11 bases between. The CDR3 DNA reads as TGTGCCAGCGCGTCGTCACCTTCACCCCTCCACTTT. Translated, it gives CASASSPSPLHF.

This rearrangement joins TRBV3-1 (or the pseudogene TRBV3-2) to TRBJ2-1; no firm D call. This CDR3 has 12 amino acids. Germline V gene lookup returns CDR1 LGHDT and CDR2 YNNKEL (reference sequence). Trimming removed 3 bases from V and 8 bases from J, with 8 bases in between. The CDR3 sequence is CASSHFSDEQFF. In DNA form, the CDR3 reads TGTGCCAGCAGCCATTTCAGCGATGAGCAGTTCTTC.

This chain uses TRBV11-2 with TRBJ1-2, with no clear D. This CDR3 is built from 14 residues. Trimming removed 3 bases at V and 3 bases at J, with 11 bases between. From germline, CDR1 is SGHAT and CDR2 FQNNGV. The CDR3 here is CASSLAGFDYGYTF. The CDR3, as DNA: TGTGCCAGCAGCTTGGCGGGTTTTGACTATGGCTACACCTTC. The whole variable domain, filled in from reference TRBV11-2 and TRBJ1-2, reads EAGVAQSPRYKIIEKRQSVAFWCNPISGHATLYWYQQILGQGPKLLIQFQNNGVVDDSQLPKDRFSAERLKGVDSTLKIQPAKLEDSAVYLCASSLAGFDYGYTFGSGTRLTVV.

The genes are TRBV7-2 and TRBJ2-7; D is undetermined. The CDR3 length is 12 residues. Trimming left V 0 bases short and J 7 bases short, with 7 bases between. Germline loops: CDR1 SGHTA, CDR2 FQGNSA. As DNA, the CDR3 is TGTGCCAGCAGCTTAGCCAGAAGAGAGCAGTACTTC. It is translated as CASSLARREQYF. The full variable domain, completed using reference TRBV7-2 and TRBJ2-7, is GAGVSQSPSNKVTEKGKDVELRCDPISGHTALYWYRQSLGQGLEFLIYFQGNSAPDKSGLPSDRFSAERTGGSVSTLTIQRTQQEDSAVYLCASSLARREQYFGPGTRLTVT.

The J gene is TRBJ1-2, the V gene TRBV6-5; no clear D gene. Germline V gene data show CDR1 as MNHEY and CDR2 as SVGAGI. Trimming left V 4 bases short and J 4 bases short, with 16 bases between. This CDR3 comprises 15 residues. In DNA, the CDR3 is TGTGCCAGCAGTTTACTCCGGGGAACCAGCTATGGCTACACCTTC. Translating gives CASSLLRGTSYGYTF.

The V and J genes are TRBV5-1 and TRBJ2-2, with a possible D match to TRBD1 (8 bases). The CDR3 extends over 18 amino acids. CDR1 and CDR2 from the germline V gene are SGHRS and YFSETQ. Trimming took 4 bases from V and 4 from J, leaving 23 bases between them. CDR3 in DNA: TGCGCCAGCAGCACAGGACAGGGAGGGGTAGGAGGCACCGGGGAGCTGTTTTTT. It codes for CASSTGQGGVGGTGELFF.

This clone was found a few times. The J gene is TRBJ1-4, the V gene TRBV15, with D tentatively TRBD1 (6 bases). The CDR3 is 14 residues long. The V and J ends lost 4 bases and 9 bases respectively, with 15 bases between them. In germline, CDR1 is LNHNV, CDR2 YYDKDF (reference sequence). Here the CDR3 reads CATSTRGGVQKLFF. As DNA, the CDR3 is TGTGCCACCAGCACCAGGGGAGGGGTGCAAAAACTGTTTTTT.

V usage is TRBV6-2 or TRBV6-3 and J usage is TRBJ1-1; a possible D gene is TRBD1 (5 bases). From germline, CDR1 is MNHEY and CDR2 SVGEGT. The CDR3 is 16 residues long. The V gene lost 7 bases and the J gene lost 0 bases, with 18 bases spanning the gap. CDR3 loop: CASTPASGPMNTEAFF. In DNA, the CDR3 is TGTGCCAGCACCCCAGCGTCAGGGCCTATGAACACTGAAGCTTTCTTT.

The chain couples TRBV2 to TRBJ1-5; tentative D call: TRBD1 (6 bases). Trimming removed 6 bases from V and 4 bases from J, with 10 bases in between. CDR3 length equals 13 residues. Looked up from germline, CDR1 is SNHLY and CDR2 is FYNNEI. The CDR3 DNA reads TGTGCCAGCAGGGCACAGGGAAATCAGCCCCAGCATTTT. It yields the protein CASRAQGNQPQHF.